The rows below give T cell receptor beta chains drawn from one sample of a study of cytomegalovirus exposure and HLA in healthy donors. Generated by immunoSEQ multiplex PCR, the TCRdb table keeps only in-frame clones and is missing some. The sample consists of around 150,000 clones, roughly 82% of them appearing once. Sequencing was performed on PBMCs. The receptors were gathered from a woman aged 45-59 years in good health and CMV-seropositive. Both conserved end residues are part of each CDR3. The order of the fields is J gene, V gene, D gene, clone size, CDR3 DNA, CDR3 protein. D genes are given only for firm matches. Clone size is given for some rows only: seen once, a few or many times, or a class if the clone is expanded.

J: TRBJ2-3
V: TRBV5-1
D: .
size: .
DNA: TGCGCCAGCAGCTCCCAGGGCCCAGATACGCAGTATTTT
CDR3: CASSSQGPDTQYF

J: TRBJ1-1
V: TRBV5-4
D: .
size: .
DNA: TGTGCCAGCAGCTCAGGAGGGCGGTTTGACACTGAAGCTTTCTTT
CDR3: CASSSGGRFDTEAFF

J: TRBJ1-1
V: TRBV5-1
D: .
size: once
DNA: TGCGCCAGCAGCTTGGGCGGGAACACTGAAGCTTTCTTT
CDR3: CASSLGGNTEAFF

J: TRBJ1-1
V: TRBV6-1
D: .
size: few
DNA: TGTGCCAGCAGCCTTAGGGGCACCCCGCAAGCTTTCTTT
CDR3: CASSLRGTPQAFF

J: TRBJ2-5
V: TRBV11-3
D: .
size: .
DNA: TGTGCCAGCAGCCCGGGTGGAGGACTTGAAGAGACCCAGTACTTC
CDR3: CASSPGGGLEETQYF

J: TRBJ2-3
V: TRBV5-1
D: TRBD1
size: .
DNA: TGCGCCAGCAGCTTCGGACAGGGTGGGGAAGATACGCAGTATTTT
CDR3: CASSFGQGGEDTQYF

J: TRBJ2-3
V: TRBV10-1
D: .
size: .
DNA: TGCGCCAGCAGTGAACAACCTCCAGATACGCAGTATTTT
CDR3: CASSEQPPDTQYF

J: TRBJ2-3
V: TRBV19
D: TRBD2
size: .
DNA: TGTGCCAGTAGTATAAGGCGGGAGGGCACAGATACGCAGTATTTT
CDR3: CASSIRREGTDTQYF

J: TRBJ1-3
V: TRBV7-9
D: .
size: .
DNA: TGTGCCAGCAGCCTTGATCAGGGGAACACCATATATTTT
CDR3: CASSLDQGNTIYF

J: TRBJ1-1
V: TRBV4-1
D: TRBD1
size: .
DNA: TGCGCCAGCAGCCAAGTCGACAGGGGGCCTGAAGCTTTCTTT
CDR3: CASSQVDRGPEAFF

J: TRBJ2-2
V: TRBV7-8
D: TRBD2
size: .
DNA: TGTGCCAGCAGCTTAGGGCGGGGGGGCCGCACCGGGGAGCTGTTTTTT
CDR3: CASSLGRGGRTGELFF

J: TRBJ2-7
V: TRBV5-8
D: TRBD1
size: .
DNA: TGTGCCAGCGGAATTTGGGGACAGTCCTACGAGCAGTACTTC
CDR3: CASGIWGQSYEQYF

J: TRBJ1-1
V: TRBV6-5
D: .
size: .
DNA: TGTGCCAGCACAAACTACGGCAATTTGGGTGAAGCTTTCTTT
CDR3: CASTNYGNLGEAFF

J: TRBJ1-2
V: TRBV2
D: TRBD1
size: few
DNA: TGTGCCAGCAGTGAATTGGGACAGACCTTCTATGGCTACACCTTC
CDR3: CASSELGQTFYGYTF

J: TRBJ1-2
V: TRBV7-2
D: .
size: .
DNA: TGTGCCAGCAGCTTAATGGCAGGGCGGGGTGGCTACACCTTC
CDR3: CASSLMAGRGGYTF

J: TRBJ2-1
V: TRBV27
D: .
size: .
DNA: TGTGCCAGCAGTCCTAGTAGATATGAGCAGTTCTTC
CDR3: CASSPSRYEQFF

J: TRBJ1-4
V: TRBV7-9
D: TRBD1
size: .
DNA: TGTGCCAGCAGCTTAACCAGGGGGGAAAAACTGTTTTTT
CDR3: CASSLTRGEKLFF

J: TRBJ2-3
V: TRBV13
D: TRBD2
size: .
DNA: TGTGCCAGCAGCTCCGAGCGGGGGTCAAAACTGGGCACAGATACGCAGTATTTT
CDR3: CASSSERGSKLGTDTQYF

J: TRBJ2-5
V: TRBV15
D: .
size: .
DNA: TGTGCCACCAGCAGAGGATCGGCGGGGCGGATCCAAGAGACCCAGTACTTC
CDR3: CATSRGSAGRIQETQYF

J: TRBJ1-1
V: TRBV9
D: .
size: once
DNA: TGTGCCAGCAGCCCCCGCTGGCACACTGAAGCTTTCTTT
CDR3: CASSPRWHTEAFF

J: TRBJ2-5
V: TRBV2
D: .
size: .
DNA: TGTGCCAGCAGTGACTGGGGGGCCCAGTACTTC
CDR3: CASSDWGAQYF

J: TRBJ1-1
V: TRBV9
D: TRBD1
size: once
DNA: TGTGCCAGCAGCGCCACAGGGGAGCGGAGCGCTGAAGCTTTCTTT
CDR3: CASSATGERSAEAFF

J: TRBJ1-4
V: TRBV2
D: TRBD1
size: once
DNA: TGTGCCAGCATTAAACAGGGGTCAACTAATGAAAAACTGTTTTTT
CDR3: CASIKQGSTNEKLFF

J: TRBJ1-3
V: TRBV19
D: TRBD1
size: .
DNA: TGTGCCAGTAGTATAGACGGACAGGGGGCAACTGATAGCGCTGGAAACACCATATATTTT
CDR3: CASSIDGQGATDSAGNTIYF

J: TRBJ2-7
V: TRBV25-1
D: TRBD2
size: few
DNA: TGTGCCAGCACTCGGGCGGGGGACGAGCAGTACTTC
CDR3: CASTRAGDEQYF

J: TRBJ1-5
V: TRBV5-1
D: .
size: .
DNA: TGCGCCAGCAGCTTGGAGGGGGGGGACGGCCAGCCCCAGCATTTT
CDR3: CASSLEGGDGQPQHF

J: TRBJ2-3
V: TRBV6-6
D: TRBD2
size: .
DNA: TGTGCCAGCAGGACGATAGCGGGGGGGCAAAGAGATACGCAGTATTTT
CDR3: CASRTIAGGQRDTQYF

J: TRBJ1-5
V: TRBV7-3
D: .
size: .
DNA: TGTGCCAGCAGCTTTACAGCGGCCGGACAGCCCCAGCATTTT
CDR3: CASSFTAAGQPQHF

J: TRBJ1-6
V: TRBV7-8
D: .
size: few
DNA: TGTGCCAGCGGAACAGGGTATAATTCACCCCTCCACTTT
CDR3: CASGTGYNSPLHF

J: TRBJ2-1
V: TRBV6-6
D: TRBD2
size: .
DNA: TGTGCCAGCGGGGGGGGATACAATGAGCAGTTCTTC
CDR3: CASGGGYNEQFF

J: TRBJ1-2
V: TRBV6-5
D: .
size: .
DNA: TGTGCCAGCAGTTACTCGGGCCGCAATGGCTATGGCTACACCTTC
CDR3: CASSYSGRNGYGYTF

J: TRBJ2-3
V: TRBV11-2
D: .
size: .
DNA: TGTGCCAGCAGCTTGGGCACCCGCACAGATACGCAGTATTTT
CDR3: CASSLGTRTDTQYF

J: TRBJ1-2
V: TRBV6-1
D: .
size: .
DNA: TGTGCCAGCAGTGAAGAAACAGGGTACGGCTATGGCTACACCTTC
CDR3: CASSEETGYGYGYTF

J: TRBJ1-2
V: TRBV7-9
D: .
size: .
DNA: TGTGCCAGCAGCTTACAGGGTCTTTATGGCTACCCCTTC
CDR3: CASSLQGLYGYPF

J: TRBJ1-2
V: TRBV29-1
D: TRBD1
size: .
DNA: TGCAGCGTCAAACTCGGGACAGTCTATGGCTACACCTTC
CDR3: CSVKLGTVYGYTF

J: TRBJ1-1
V: TRBV5-1
D: .
size: .
DNA: TGCGCCAGCAGCCTGAGAGACAGGAACACTGAAGCTTTCTTT
CDR3: CASSLRDRNTEAFF

J: TRBJ2-3
V: TRBV6-4
D: TRBD2
size: .
DNA: TGTGCCAGCACAACGCTTACTACTAGCGGAAGCACAGATACGCAGTATTTT
CDR3: CASTTLTTSGSTDTQYF

J: TRBJ2-3
V: TRBV10-3
D: TRBD2
size: .
DNA: TGTGCCATCAGTCCCGGGACTAGCGCACACACAGATACGCAGTATTTT
CDR3: CAISPGTSAHTDTQYF

J: TRBJ1-1
V: TRBV5-1
D: TRBD1
size: .
DNA: TGCGCCAGCAGCCCACAGGGGGCAGGGAACACTGAAGCTTTCTTT
CDR3: CASSPQGAGNTEAFF

J: TRBJ1-1
V: TRBV29-1
D: .
size: .
DNA: TGCAGCGTTGCGAGACAGGCCCAGTACACTGAAGCTTTCTTT
CDR3: CSVARQAQYTEAFF

J: TRBJ1-1
V: TRBV4-1
D: .
size: once
DNA: TGCGCCAGCAGCCGGGACTTGAGGGCTGAAGCTTTCTTT
CDR3: CASSRDLRAEAFF

J: TRBJ1-4
V: TRBV13
D: .
size: few
DNA: TGTGCCACCAGGACCAGGGGAGCTAATGAAAAACTGTTTTTT
CDR3: CATRTRGANEKLFF

J: TRBJ2-5
V: TRBV5-4
D: TRBD1
size: .
DNA: TGTGCCAGCAGTTTCGGACAGGGGGAGACCCAGTACTTC
CDR3: CASSFGQGETQYF

J: TRBJ1-6
V: TRBV5-1
D: TRBD1
size: .
DNA: TGCGCCAGCAGCCGAGACAGGGGGACGGGTTCACCCCTCCACTTT
CDR3: CASSRDRGTGSPLHF

J: TRBJ2-7
V: TRBV12-2
D: .
size: .
DNA: TGTGCAAGTCGCTTAGTTGGCGCACGGGGGGGAAGATACTACGAGCAGTACTTC
CDR3: CASRLVGARGGRYYEQYF

J: TRBJ1-1
V: TRBV12-5
D: .
size: few
DNA: TGTGCTAGTGGTTTGGTACTCTCCACCCCGTTCAAAGCTTTCTTT
CDR3: CASGLVLSTPFKAFF

J: TRBJ2-3
V: TRBV5-1
D: .
size: .
DNA: TGCGCCAGCAGCTGGGGAGCGGAAACAGATACGCAGTATTTT
CDR3: CASSWGAETDTQYF

J: TRBJ1-1
V: TRBV9
D: .
size: few
DNA: TGTGCCAGCAACCGCCAAGGGGACACTGAAGCTTTCTTT
CDR3: CASNRQGDTEAFF

J: TRBJ2-2
V: TRBV5-4
D: TRBD1
size: .
DNA: TGTGCCAGCAGCCATAACAGGGGACCGAACACCGGGGAGCTGTTTTTT
CDR3: CASSHNRGPNTGELFF

J: TRBJ1-5
V: TRBV12-5
D: TRBD1
size: .
DNA: TGTGCTAGTGGTTTGGGACAGGGCCTATGGCAGCCCCAGCATTTT
CDR3: CASGLGQGLWQPQHF

J: TRBJ1-2
V: TRBV19
D: TRBD1
size: .
DNA: TGTGCCAGTAGTGATCACAGGGGTCATGGCTACACCTTC
CDR3: CASSDHRGHGYTF

J: TRBJ2-2
V: TRBV7-3
D: .
size: .
DNA: TGTGCCAGCAGCCCAGGTCCCACGAACACCGGGGAGCTGTTTTTT
CDR3: CASSPGPTNTGELFF